This T cell receptor beta chain was profiled in a study of T cell changes during pregnancy in multiple sclerosis. Libraries were prepared by immunoSEQ multiplex PCR; TCRdb keeps only in-frame clonotypes and omits some of them. This table holds around 20,000 clones, approximately 88% found once. The CDR3 consists of 15 residues. V shed 2 bases and J 2 bases; nucleotides not matched to a gene: 2. CDR1 is LGHNA and CDR2 is YSLEER in the germline V gene. The chain joins TRBV4-3 to TRBJ2-5, with 10 bases aligning to TRBD2. The sequenced sample was CD8+ T cells from peripheral blood mononuclear cells, obtained after pregnancy. The TCR comes from a female donor in good health, enrolled as a control in a pregnancy study. The CDR3 nucleotides read TGCGCCAGCAGCCAATTACTAGCGGGACAAGAGACCCAGTACTTC. The encoded protein is CASSQLLAGQETQYF.